This TCR beta chain was sequenced in a study of tumor-infiltrating lymphocytes in primary liver carcinoma. General observations from the study: In tumor-adjacent and tumor-blood pairs, overlap was lower than in tumor region pairs. Tumors had a significantly higher top-250-clone fraction than blood (p = 0.039).

This clonotype was recorded only once. As yet, its antigen is unknown. This CDR3 has 14 residues. Germline V gene sequence: CDR1 ENHRY, CDR2 SYGVKD. V lost 2 bases, J lost 6 bases, and 13 bases lay in between. The authors made TCR beta cDNA from 400 to 600 ng total RNA with a constant-region primer. Investigators got TCR beta libraries out of three nested multiplex PCR rounds, done with slightly modified ARM-PCR. Investigators reported that the first two PCR rounds, at around 11 cycles each, used TRBV1-TRBV30 forward primers with a C-beta reverse primer. TCRdb itself ran the multiplex PCR reads through MiXCR, one entry per CDR3 protein. The sample consists of 250,000 to 400,000 distinct CDR3 sequences, approximately 60% of them appearing once. Germline DNA was extracted too, while blood RNA derived from unsorted whole blood. Patients were treatment-naive with chronic HBV infection. Preoperatively, peripheral blood was drawn, 3.5 to 4.5 milliliters in total.

The clonotype comes from a middle-aged man with primary liver carcinoma and hepatitis B virus infection. V gene TRBV10-3 combines with J gene TRBJ1-2; no clear D gene. Sample: peripheral blood. Here the CDR3 DNA reads TGTGCCATCAGTGAGCCAACAATAGGGAATGGCTACACCTTC. It translates to CAISEPTIGNGYTF.